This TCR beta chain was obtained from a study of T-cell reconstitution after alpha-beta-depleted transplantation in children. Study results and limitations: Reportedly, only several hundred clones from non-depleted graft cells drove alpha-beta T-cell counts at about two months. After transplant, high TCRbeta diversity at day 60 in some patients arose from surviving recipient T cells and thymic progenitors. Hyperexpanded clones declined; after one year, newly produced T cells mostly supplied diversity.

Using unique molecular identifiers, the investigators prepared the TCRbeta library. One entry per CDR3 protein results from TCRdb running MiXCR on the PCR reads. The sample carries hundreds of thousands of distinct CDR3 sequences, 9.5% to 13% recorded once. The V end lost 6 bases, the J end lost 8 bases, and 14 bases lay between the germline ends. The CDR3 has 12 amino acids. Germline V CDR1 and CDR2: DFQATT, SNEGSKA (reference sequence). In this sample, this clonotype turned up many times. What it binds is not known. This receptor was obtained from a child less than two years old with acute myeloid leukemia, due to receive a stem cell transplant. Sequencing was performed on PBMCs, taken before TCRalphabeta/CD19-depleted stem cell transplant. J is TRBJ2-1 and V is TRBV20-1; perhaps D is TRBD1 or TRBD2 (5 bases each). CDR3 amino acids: CSAGADFYEQFF. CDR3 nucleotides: TGCAGTGCCGGGGCAGATTTCTATGAGCAGTTCTTC.